The present T cell receptor (beta chain) was sequenced within a study of T cells expressing NK-cell markers. Beta-chain TCR cDNA was generated via 5'RACE template switching with UMIs. After re-calling the 5' RACE reads, TCRdb lists one entry per CDR3 protein, DNA absent. The sample data list some 150,000 distinct CDR3 sequences. This CDR3 spans 16 amino acids. Germline assignment: CDR1 MNHNS and CDR2 SASEGT. The sample comprised blood T cells: a sorted CD56 or NKG2C T cell subset, CD4+ or CD8+ T cells, or bulk PBMC T cells (not recorded which). This chain uses TRBV6-1 with TRBJ1-1; TCRdb indicates TRBD1, and absent DNA this call remains unverified. This clonotype originated in a young man in good health. The CDR3 sequence is CASTGPTVVPPPEAFF.